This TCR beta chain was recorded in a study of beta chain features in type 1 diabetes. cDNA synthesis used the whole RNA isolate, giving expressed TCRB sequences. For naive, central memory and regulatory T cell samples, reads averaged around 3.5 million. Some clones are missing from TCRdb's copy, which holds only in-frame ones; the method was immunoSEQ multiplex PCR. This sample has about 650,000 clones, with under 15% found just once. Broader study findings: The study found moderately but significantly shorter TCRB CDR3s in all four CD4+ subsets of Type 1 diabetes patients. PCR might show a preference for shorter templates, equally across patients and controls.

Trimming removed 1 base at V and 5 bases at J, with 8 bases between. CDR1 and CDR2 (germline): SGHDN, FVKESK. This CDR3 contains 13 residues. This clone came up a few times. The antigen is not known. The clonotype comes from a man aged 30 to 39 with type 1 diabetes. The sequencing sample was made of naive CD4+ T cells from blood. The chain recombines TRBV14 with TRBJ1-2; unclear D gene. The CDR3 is CASSQAETYGYTF. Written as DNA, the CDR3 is TGTGCCAGCAGCCAAGCTGAGACTTATGGCTACACCTTC.